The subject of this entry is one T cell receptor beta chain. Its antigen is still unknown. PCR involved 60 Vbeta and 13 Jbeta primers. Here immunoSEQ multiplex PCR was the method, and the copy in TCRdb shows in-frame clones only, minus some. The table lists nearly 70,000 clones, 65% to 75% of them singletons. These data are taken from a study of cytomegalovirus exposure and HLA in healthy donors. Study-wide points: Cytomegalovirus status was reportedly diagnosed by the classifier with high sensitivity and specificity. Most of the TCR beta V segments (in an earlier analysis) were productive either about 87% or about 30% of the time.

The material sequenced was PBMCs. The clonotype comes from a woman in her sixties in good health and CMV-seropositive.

The chain's CDR3 is CASSEAKGRDTEAFF. In nucleotides, the CDR3 is TGTGCCAGCAGTGAAGCGAAGGGGAGGGACACTGAAGCTTTCTTT. This rearrangement joins TRBV6-1 to TRBJ1-1; tentatively, D is TRBD1 (5 bases). The germline V and J ends were trimmed by 0 bases and 3 bases, with 11 bases remaining between them. Germline loops: CDR1 MNHNS, CDR2 SASEGT. This CDR3 is built from 15 residues.